This T cell receptor (beta chain) was captured in a study of cytomegalovirus exposure and HLA in healthy donors. CDR3 length: 16 residues. The V gene's germline CDR1 is LNHDA and CDR2 SQIVND (reference sequence). Trimming took off 3 bases at V and 6 bases at J, with 20 bases between the two ends. The repertoire was sequenced with immunoSEQ multiplex PCR; TCRdb's copy has only in-frame clones and lacks some. The sample holds approximately 60,000 clones, around 90% seen once. The J gene is TRBJ2-5, the V gene TRBV19; D may be TRBD2 (6 bases). This receptor was obtained from a man between 18 and 29 years old in good health and CMV-seronegative. Sequenced input: PBMCs. The CDR3 bases are TGTGCCAGTAGTATTAAAAGTTCAGGAGGGTATCAGACCCAGTACTTC. This encodes CASSIKSSGGYQTQYF.